Each of the 10 T cell receptor beta chains below was sequenced from the same sample in a study of T cell changes during pregnancy in multiple sclerosis. Method: immunoSEQ multiplex PCR; TCRdb's copy keeps in-frame clones and lacks some. The repertoire holds just under 85,000 clones, with approximately 90% as singletons. The sample consisted of peripheral blood, taken in the first trimester of pregnancy. Receptors were obtained from a female donor with multiple sclerosis, enrolled in a pregnancy study.

The chain has TRBV7-9 and TRBJ2-1; maybe TRBD2 (7 bases). The germline CDR1 and CDR2 sequences are SEHNR and FQNEAQ (reference sequence). V was shortened by 4 bases and J by 0 bases, with 22 bases between the two germline ends. This CDR3 is built from 19 residues. In DNA form, the CDR3 reads TGTGCCAGCAGCTCCCTAGCGGTCGTAAGGGGGTTCTCCTACAATGAGCAGTTCTTC. Residues: CASSSLAVVRGFSYNEQFF.

In this sample, this clone turned up once. The chain uses TRBV9 and TRBJ2-3, with a weak D call TRBD2 (5 bases). CDR1 is SGDLS, CDR2 YYNGEE, per germline. Trimming took off 2 bases at V and 1 base at J, with 5 bases between the two ends. The CDR3 runs to 13 residues. In nucleotides, the CDR3 is TGTGCCAGCAGCGTGAGGGGCACAGATACGCAGTATTTT. It specifies CASSVRGTDTQYF.

This clone was counted a few times. J is TRBJ1-6 and V is TRBV5-1, with 7 bases lining up with TRBD1. Germline lookup yields CDR1 SGHRS and CDR2 YFSETQ. V trimming: 0 bases; J trimming: 9 bases; junction bases outside the gene matches: 3. The CDR3 length is 14 residues. DNA for the CDR3: TGCGCCAGCAGCTTGGAAACAGGGGTTTCACCCCTCCACTTT. This encodes CASSLETGVSPLHF.

V gene TRBV14 combines with J gene TRBJ2-1; TRBD2 matches 11 bases. CDR3 length: 17 residues. Germline CDR1 SGHDN, CDR2 FVKESK. The J segment lost 3 bases and the V segment lost 0 bases, leaving 4 bases of the junction unmatched. CDR3 coding DNA: TGTGCCAGCAGCCAAGATCTAGGACTAGCGGGCTACAATGAGCAGTTCTTC. Amino acids: CASSQDLGLAGYNEQFF.

V usage is TRBV27 and J usage is TRBJ2-7; 7 positions agree with TRBD2. This CDR3 is 15 amino acids long. With 6 bases clipped from V and 1 base from J, the junction kept 9 bases outside the gene matches. Germline CDR1 and CDR2: MNHEY and SMNVEV (reference sequence). The CDR3 reads CASRSGGGASYEQYF. DNA for the CDR3: TGTGCCAGCAGATCCGGGGGAGGGGCTTCCTACGAGCAGTACTTC.

J is TRBJ1-1 and V is TRBV15; D not certain. In germline, CDR1 is LNHNV, CDR2 YYDKDF (reference sequence). V lost 4 bases, J lost 1 base, and 13 bases lay in between. This CDR3 contains 15 residues. The CDR3 region has the DNA TGTGCCACCAGCATTATAGCCTCTCAGAACACTGAAGCTTTCTTT. Translation gives CATSIIASQNTEAFF.

The chain recombines TRBV11-2 with TRBJ1-3, with 11 bases aligning to TRBD1. The CDR3 runs 16 residues. CDR1 SGHAT and CDR2 FQNNGV come from the germline V gene. V lost 1 base, J lost 7 bases, and 6 bases stayed unmatched. CDR3: CASSLGHRDRGNTIYF. The CDR3 region has the DNA TGTGCCAGCAGCTTAGGCCACCGGGACAGGGGGAACACCATATATTTT.

V and J are TRBV9 and TRBJ1-2; D gene uncertain. This CDR3 has 11 amino acids. CDR1 SGDLS and CDR2 YYNGEE come from the germline V gene. V lost 4 bases to trimming and J lost 8 bases, with 9 bases between them. The CDR3 region is CASSTNGGYTF. In DNA form, the CDR3 reads TGTGCCAGCAGCACCAATGGCGGCTACACCTTC.

The rearrangement joins TRBV4-2 to TRBJ2-2; TRBD2 might be the D (7 bases). Per the germline V gene, CDR1 is LGHNA and CDR2 is YNFKEQ. This CDR3 region has 18 residues. The V end was cut by 1 base, the J end by 2 bases, with 17 bases between. CDR3 amino acids: CASSQGDGGPLNTGELFF. CDR3 nucleotide sequence: TGTGCCAGCAGCCAAGGGGACGGGGGGCCCCTAAACACCGGGGAGCTGTTTTTT.

In its sample, this clone was seen once. This sequence joins TRBV30 and TRBJ2-1; TRBD2 aligns across 7 bases. With V trimmed by 8 bases and J by 9 bases, 16 bases remained unmatched. Looked up from germline, CDR1 is GTSNPN and CDR2 is SVGIG (reference sequence). CDR3 size: 14 residues. The CDR3 DNA reads as TGTGCCGGGGTGGGGCGCGGGAGCTGGGGTGAGCAGTTCTTC. The encoded protein is CAGVGRGSWGEQFF.